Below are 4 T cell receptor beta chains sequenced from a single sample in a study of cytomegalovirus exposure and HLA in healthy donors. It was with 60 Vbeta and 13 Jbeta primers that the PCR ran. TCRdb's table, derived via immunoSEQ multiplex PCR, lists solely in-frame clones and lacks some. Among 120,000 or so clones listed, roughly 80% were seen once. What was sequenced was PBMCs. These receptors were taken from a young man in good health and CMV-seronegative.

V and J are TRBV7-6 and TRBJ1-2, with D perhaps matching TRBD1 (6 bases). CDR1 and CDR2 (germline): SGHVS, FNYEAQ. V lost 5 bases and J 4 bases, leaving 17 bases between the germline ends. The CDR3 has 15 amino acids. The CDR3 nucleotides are TGTGCCAGCAGCCCCACCCGGGGGGCGGTCTATGGCTACACCTTC. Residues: CASSPTRGAVYGYTF.

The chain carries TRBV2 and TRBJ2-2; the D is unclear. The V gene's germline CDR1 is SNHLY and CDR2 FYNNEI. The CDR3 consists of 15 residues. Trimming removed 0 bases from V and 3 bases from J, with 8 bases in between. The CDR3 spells CASSEALQDTGELFF. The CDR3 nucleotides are TGTGCCAGCAGTGAAGCGCTTCAGGACACCGGGGAGCTGTTTTTT. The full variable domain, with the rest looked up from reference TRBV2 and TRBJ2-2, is EPEVTQTPSHQVTQMGQEVILRCVPISNHLYFYWYRQILGQKVEFLVSFYNNEISEKSEIFDDQFSVERPDGSNFTLKIRSTKLEDSAMYFCASSEALQDTGELFFGEGSRLTVL.

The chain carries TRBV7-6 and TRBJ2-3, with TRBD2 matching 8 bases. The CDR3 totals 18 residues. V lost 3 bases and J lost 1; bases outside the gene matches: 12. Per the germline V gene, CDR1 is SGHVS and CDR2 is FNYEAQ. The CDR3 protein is CASSLDPKREWGTDTQYF. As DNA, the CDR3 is TGTGCCAGCAGCTTGGATCCTAAGCGGGAGTGGGGCACAGATACGCAGTATTTT.

CDR3 DNA: TGTGCCAGTAGTAATTCGGGACAGAGCATAGAAGCTTTCTTT. This gives the protein CASSNSGQSIEAFF. The rearrangement uses TRBV19 and TRBJ1-1; 7 nucleotides align to TRBD1. This CDR3 is 14 amino acids long. J lost 8 bases, V lost 4 bases, and 10 bases had no gene match. Germline V gene sequence: CDR1 LNHDA, CDR2 SQIVND (reference sequence).